The clone carrying this T cell receptor (beta chain) was found many times. Its antigen is currently unknown. The data were obtained in a study of CD8 T cells in ankylosing spondylitis. General observations from the study: A motif in TCR beta, a set of eight highly homologous variants, appeared characteristic of ankylosing spondylitis blood.

Each CDR3 protein is one row after TCRdb ran MiXCR on the 5' RACE reads. The sample consists of about 240,000 distinct CDR3 sequences, roughly 8.6% of them appearing once. The V and J ends lost 4 bases and 4 bases respectively, with 13 bases between them. The CDR3 is 14 residues long. Per the germline V gene, CDR1 is MNHEY and CDR2 is SVGAGI. The chain joins TRBV6-5 to TRBJ2-5, with unresolved D. The sequenced material came from blood, either unsorted or a sorted T cell fraction (not recorded which). The source of this sequence is a male donor with ankylosing spondylitis or in good health (not recorded which). The CDR3 bases are TGTGCCAGCAGTTCAACCGGATGGCTAGAGACCCAGTACTTC. Protein: CASSSTGWLETQYF.